The 14 T cell receptor beta chains presented below share a single source sample, sequenced in a study of blood T cells in healthy people across ages. Together with a sample-barcoded 5' primer, a J-beta primer mix was included in a second PCR lasting about 7 to 11 cycles. TCRdb re-called the 5' RACE reads with MiXCR, one entry per CDR3 protein. Of 1.8 million or so distinct CDR3 sequences detected, 30% to 40% appear once; the ten largest clones hold 23%. Material for sequencing was blood. Receptor source: a human donor in good health.

This clonotype was counted a few times. The gene calls are TRBV4-2 and TRBJ1-5; D not resolved. Germline CDR1 is LGHNA and CDR2 is YNFKEQ. V lost 0 bases, J lost 5 bases, and 11 bases lay in between. The CDR3 consists of 15 residues. Here the CDR3 reads CASSQDPVGYQPQHF. CDR3 coding DNA: TGTGCCAGCAGCCAAGATCCGGTAGGGTATCAGCCCCAGCATTTT.

The rearrangement uses TRBV12-3 or TRBV12-4 and TRBJ2-5; TRBD1 agrees at 9 bases. This CDR3 has 16 residues. The V and J ends lost 6 bases and 9 bases, in that order; junction bases with no gene match: 17. The CDR3 spells CASRVYDRGGKAAQYF. In nucleotides, the CDR3 is TGTGCCAGCAGGGTCTACGACAGGGGGGGAAAAGCGGCCCAGTACTTC.

This sequence joins TRBV7-6 and TRBJ2-1, with 13 bases identical to TRBD2. CDR1 and CDR2 from the germline V gene are SGHVS and FNYEAQ. The J segment lost 4 bases and the V segment lost 5 bases, leaving 8 bases of the junction unmatched. The CDR3 contains 17 residues. The CDR3 sequence is CASSPGTSGVLYNEQFF. CDR3 nucleotide sequence: TGTGCCAGCAGCCCTGGGACTAGCGGGGTCTTGTACAATGAGCAGTTCTTC.

This clonotype has only a few counts. The gene calls are TRBV7-2 and TRBJ2-6; 7 bases are a match to TRBD1. The CDR3 loop spans 15 amino acids. After removal of 2 bases from V and 9 bases from J, the junction contained 7 bases not matched to a gene. The germline CDR1 and CDR2 sequences are SGHTA and FQGNSA. The CDR3 here is CASSLYRDRGNVLTF. CDR3 in DNA: TGTGCCAGCAGCTTATACAGGGACAGAGGCAACGTCCTGACTTTC.

The sample holds a few counts of this clonotype. The rearrangement uses TRBV5-1 and TRBJ2-7; no firm D call. V shed 5 bases and J shed 0 bases, with 15 bases lying between them. Germline CDR1 SGHRS, CDR2 YFSETQ. The CDR3 has 15 residues. DNA of the CDR3: TGCGCCAGCAGTCCGGACGCGGACCCCTCCTACGAGCAGTACTTC. Translation gives CASSPDADPSYEQYF.

This clonotype was recorded a few times. The CDR3 loop is CASRGGTGFYEQYF. CDR3 bases: TGTGCCAGCAGGGGCGGGACAGGATTCTACGAGCAGTACTTC. V and J are TRBV6-2 or TRBV6-3 and TRBJ2-4; 8 bases map to TRBD1. TRBJ2-7 explains the end of the DNA better; the J call may be wrong. The CDR3 contains 14 residues. Germline CDR1 and CDR2: MNHEY and SVGEGT.

This chain connects TRBV27 to TRBJ1-2, with no clear D. Trimming left V 3 bases short and J 3 bases short, with 11 bases between. Germline CDR1 reads MNHEY; CDR2 reads SMNVEV (reference sequence). The CDR3 has 14 residues. This chain's CDR3 is CASSFREGYYGYTF. The CDR3 coding sequence is TGTGCCAGCAGTTTCCGGGAGGGATACTATGGCTACACCTTC.

This chain joins TRBV20-1 and TRBJ2-5, with 9 bases matching TRBD2. Germline CDR1 and CDR2: DFQATT and SNEGSKA (reference sequence). The junction had 7 bases not matched to a gene; V was cut back by 1 base and J by 1 base. The CDR3 runs to 16 residues. In DNA form, the CDR3 reads TGCAGTGCTAGAGTTACTGGGCGGGGGGGCCAAGAGACCCAGTACTTC. Translation gives CSARVTGRGGQETQYF.

J is TRBJ2-5 and V is TRBV7-2; TRBD2 matches 8 bases. The length of the CDR3 is 16 residues. Germline V gene lookup returns CDR1 SGHTA and CDR2 FQGNSA. V gave up 4 bases and J gave up 6 bases; unmatched junction bases: 13. The CDR3: CASSSGGTRGRKTQYF. DNA of the CDR3: TGTGCCAGCAGCTCTGGCGGGACTAGGGGAAGGAAGACCCAGTACTTC.

This clonotype was seen a handful of times. This chain links TRBV20-1 with TRBJ2-6; D is uncertain. Trimming cost V 0 bases and J 2 bases, with 14 bases left between them. CDR3 length: 17 residues. The germline V gene has CDR1 DFQATT and CDR2 SNEGSKA (reference sequence). CDR3 sequence reads: CSARDMEGNAGANVLTF. The CDR3 bases are TGCAGTGCTAGAGATATGGAAGGGAATGCTGGGGCCAACGTCCTGACTTTC.

A word on this clonotype: An end of the junction does not agree with germline; a read error may underlie this. The chain links TRBV11-3 to TRBJ2-6, with 7 bases lining up with TRBD1. CDR3 length equals 17 residues. The germline gives CDR1 SGHNT, CDR2 YENEEA. The CDR3 reads CACSSRDSYSGANVLTF. The DNA of the CDR3 is TGTGCCTGCAGCTCCCGGGACAGCTACTCTGGGGCCAACGTCCTGACTTTC. Supplemented by reference TRBV11-3 and TRBJ2-6, the full variable domain reads EAGVVQSPRYKIIEKKQPVAFWCNPISGHNTLYWYLQNLGQGPELLIRYENEEAVDDSQLPKDRFSAERLKGVDSTLKIQPAELGDSAVYLCACSSRDSYSGANVLTFGAGSRLTVL.

The chain uses TRBV10-3 and TRBJ2-5; D is possibly TRBD1 (6 bases). The J call may be faulty, since TRBJ2-7 better matches the DNA end. This CDR3 has 14 residues. Germline CDR1 reads ENHRY; CDR2 reads SYGVKD. In nucleotides, the CDR3 is TGTGCCATCAGTATCGAACAGGGTTACTACGAGCAGTACTTC. It encodes CAISIEQGYYEQYF.

The chain couples TRBV5-6 to TRBJ2-4; 9 nucleotides align to TRBD1. In germline, CDR1 is SGHDT, CDR2 YYEEEE. CDR3 length equals 15 residues. V gave up 4 bases and J gave up 7 bases; unmatched junction bases: 9. The CDR3 nucleotides read TGTGCCAGCAGCGCCGGGACAGGGATGGATAACATTCAGTACTTC. Its translation: CASSAGTGMDNIQYF.

Remarks on this clonotype: An end of the junction differs from the germline gene, which may be a read error. This chain links TRBV27 with TRBJ2-3; 9 bases are shared with TRBD1. Per the germline V gene, CDR1 is MNHEY and CDR2 is SMNVEV (reference sequence). This CDR3 has 15 amino acids. CDR3 loop: CVSSRPGQGLSTQYF. Written as DNA, the CDR3 is TGTGTCAGCAGTCGCCCGGGACAGGGCCTGTCGACGCAGTATTTT.